Given below is one T cell receptor (beta chain) in context. Its antigen is not identified. This CDR3 is 13 amino acids long. The V end lost 4 bases, the J end lost 8 bases, and 12 bases lay between the germline ends. The germline V gene encodes CDR1 MNHNS and CDR2 SASEGT. The data are from a study of graft-versus-host responses after intestinal transplantation. Study-level information: Each of the recipients got a multivisceral, liver-intestinal, or isolated intestinal transplant. Points from the study as a whole: Recipient marrow showed GvH clones, some seen first in ileum or blood. Allografts carried high graft-versus-host to host-versus-graft clonal ratios in patients having graft-donor T cell macrochimerism.

Produced via immunoSEQ multiplex PCR; TCRdb's table is partial and in-frame only. The table has roughly 75,000 clones, roughly 91% seen once. The source is a human donor who received an intestinal transplant. Sequences were derived from unstimulated CD4+ T cells sorted from spleen or lymph node cells, sampled before intestinal transplant. The chain carries TRBV6-1 and TRBJ1-5; no clear D. The CDR3 DNA follows: TGTGCCAGCAGTGGGACTAACCCGAAGCCCCAGCATTTT. Translated, it gives CASSGTNPKPQHF.